These T cell receptor beta chains were read from a single sample in a study of T cell responses to AZD1222 COVID-19 vaccine. Data came from immunoSEQ multiplex PCR; TCRdb stores just in-frame clones and leaves some out. In the table there are about 94,000 clones, around nine tenths of which are singletons. The material was peripheral blood, obtained on day 0 of AZD1222 vaccination. The receptors come from an adult in good health. CDR3s include the opening cysteine and the closing phenylalanine or tryptophan. The order of the fields is J gene, V gene, D gene, clone size, CDR3 protein. D genes are given only for firm matches. Clone size is stated in some rows and not others, as once, few, many or a class when expanded.

j_gene: TRBJ2-5
v_gene: TRBV9
d_gene: TRBD2
abundance: .
CDR3aa: CASSVAPSGGLGKETQYF

j_gene: TRBJ1-4
v_gene: TRBV18
d_gene: .
abundance: .
CDR3aa: CASSQNSLGANEKLFF

j_gene: TRBJ2-5
v_gene: TRBV5-1
d_gene: .
abundance: .
CDR3aa: CASSLVLEETQYF

j_gene: TRBJ2-3
v_gene: TRBV7-6
d_gene: TRBD1
abundance: .
CDR3aa: CASSSRQGAGTDTQYF

j_gene: TRBJ2-3
v_gene: TRBV27
d_gene: TRBD1
abundance: .
CDR3aa: CASSSPGQGAPTDTQYF

j_gene: TRBJ1-1
v_gene: TRBV30
d_gene: .
abundance: .
CDR3aa: CAWSVRANTEAFF

j_gene: TRBJ2-7
v_gene: TRBV3-1/TRBV3-2
d_gene: .
abundance: .
CDR3aa: CASSPAGHGGEQYF

j_gene: TRBJ1-6
v_gene: TRBV5-1
d_gene: TRBD1
abundance: .
CDR3aa: CASSSVSGTDNSPLHF

j_gene: TRBJ2-7
v_gene: TRBV5-1
d_gene: .
abundance: .
CDR3aa: CASSALQEIHLSYEQYF

j_gene: TRBJ2-2
v_gene: TRBV4-1
d_gene: TRBD2
abundance: .
CDR3aa: CASSPGLAGGANTGELFF

j_gene: TRBJ1-5
v_gene: TRBV19
d_gene: .
abundance: once
CDR3aa: CASSPARSQPQHF

j_gene: TRBJ1-2
v_gene: TRBV5-1
d_gene: .
abundance: .
CDR3aa: CASSWDRTDYYGYTF

j_gene: TRBJ1-1
v_gene: TRBV5-4
d_gene: .
abundance: .
CDR3aa: CASSLEATEAFF

j_gene: TRBJ1-6
v_gene: TRBV3-1/TRBV3-2
d_gene: .
abundance: .
CDR3aa: CASTRTSQDSPLHF

j_gene: TRBJ1-5
v_gene: TRBV5-1
d_gene: .
abundance: .
CDR3aa: CASSLGQNQPQHF

j_gene: TRBJ1-1
v_gene: TRBV5-8
d_gene: .
abundance: few
CDR3aa: CASSPGELTKAFF

j_gene: TRBJ1-1
v_gene: TRBV12-3/TRBV12-4
d_gene: .
abundance: .
CDR3aa: CASSLGFPEAFF

j_gene: TRBJ2-5
v_gene: TRBV7-3
d_gene: .
abundance: once
CDR3aa: CASSPDRPGETQYF

j_gene: TRBJ2-5
v_gene: TRBV13
d_gene: .
abundance: .
CDR3aa: CASSFGRGLGETQYF

j_gene: TRBJ1-5
v_gene: TRBV5-6
d_gene: .
abundance: once
CDR3aa: CASSDRSRGSQHF

j_gene: TRBJ2-5
v_gene: TRBV11-2
d_gene: TRBD2
abundance: .
CDR3aa: CASSSLSGGPLETQYF

j_gene: TRBJ1-3
v_gene: TRBV6-5
d_gene: .
abundance: few
CDR3aa: CASTGRNSGNTIYF

j_gene: TRBJ2-7
v_gene: TRBV6-5
d_gene: .
abundance: .
CDR3aa: CASIHDVKGLYEQYF

j_gene: TRBJ2-7
v_gene: TRBV7-8
d_gene: .
abundance: .
CDR3aa: CASSLDSGRGIAYEQYF

j_gene: TRBJ1-5
v_gene: TRBV7-2
d_gene: TRBD1
abundance: .
CDR3aa: CASSLGKGAISNQPQHF

j_gene: TRBJ1-5
v_gene: TRBV6-2/TRBV6-3
d_gene: .
abundance: many
CDR3aa: CASSYRGVGNQPQHF

j_gene: TRBJ1-1
v_gene: TRBV6-7
d_gene: .
abundance: .
CDR3aa: CARQDWNTEAFF

j_gene: TRBJ2-1
v_gene: TRBV24-1
d_gene: TRBD1
abundance: .
CDR3aa: CATRKTGPGEQFF

j_gene: TRBJ2-5
v_gene: TRBV19
d_gene: TRBD1
abundance: .
CDR3aa: CASSTGTGAQETQYF

j_gene: TRBJ1-2
v_gene: TRBV19
d_gene: TRBD1
abundance: few
CDR3aa: CASSPYSGGDYGYTF

j_gene: TRBJ1-6
v_gene: TRBV5-1
d_gene: TRBD1
abundance: .
CDR3aa: CASSFRDSQNSPLHF

j_gene: TRBJ2-3
v_gene: TRBV15
d_gene: TRBD1
abundance: .
CDR3aa: CATSRERTGASTDTQYF

j_gene: TRBJ1-2
v_gene: TRBV5-1
d_gene: .
abundance: .
CDR3aa: CASSLNGDKNYGYTF

j_gene: TRBJ1-5
v_gene: TRBV27
d_gene: .
abundance: few
CDR3aa: CASSLVVNQPQHF

j_gene: TRBJ2-4
v_gene: TRBV6-2/TRBV6-3
d_gene: TRBD1
abundance: .
CDR3aa: CASSYKGTGSYF

j_gene: TRBJ1-3
v_gene: TRBV3-1/TRBV3-2
d_gene: .
abundance: .
CDR3aa: CASSQGPYSGNTIYF

j_gene: TRBJ2-7
v_gene: TRBV7-7
d_gene: .
abundance: .
CDR3aa: CASSLVDQGRLEEDEQYF

j_gene: TRBJ2-6
v_gene: TRBV7-2
d_gene: .
abundance: .
CDR3aa: CASSLGNSGANVLTF

j_gene: TRBJ1-5
v_gene: TRBV4-1
d_gene: TRBD1
abundance: .
CDR3aa: CASSPRQGAGPQHF

j_gene: TRBJ2-7
v_gene: TRBV5-6
d_gene: TRBD2
abundance: .
CDR3aa: CASSLGLAGGLQYF

j_gene: TRBJ2-2
v_gene: TRBV11-1
d_gene: .
abundance: .
CDR3aa: CASSLGRSGTGELFF

j_gene: TRBJ2-3
v_gene: TRBV25-1
d_gene: .
abundance: .
CDR3aa: CASSIRDTQYF